This T cell receptor beta chain was found in a study of cytomegalovirus exposure and HLA in healthy donors. Whole-study findings and limits: Reports indicate that TCR beta sequences accurately predicted the HLA-A and HLA-B alleles of most subjects. In a later analysis, a genetic analysis reported fewer productive-TCR N-insertions in an Asian-associated ancestry cluster than the cohort average. Trimming of TCR beta V- and J-genes showed a link, identified in a later analysis, to a missense DCLRE1C variant.

On this clone: Its antigen is unidentified.

The PCR was carried out with 60 Vbeta primers and 13 Jbeta primers. TCRdb's table, derived via immunoSEQ multiplex PCR, lists solely in-frame clones and lacks some. Among some 200,000 clones listed, roughly 80% were seen once. Germline V gives CDR1 SGHDT, CDR2 YYEEEE. The CDR3 has 13 residues. V shed 3 bases, J shed 7 bases, and the junction held 5 bases outside the gene matches. The specimen sequenced was PBMCs. The V call is TRBV5-6, the J call TRBJ1-2, with 8 nucleotides matching TRBD1. The origin of this receptor is a man between 35 and 55 years old in good health and CMV-seropositive. CDR3 region: CASSWQGASGYTF. For the CDR3, the DNA is TGTGCCAGCAGCTGGCAGGGGGCGAGTGGCTACACCTTC.